A selection of T cell receptor beta chains follows, all from one sample in a study of technical replicates of blood from a handful of donors. The assay was immunoSEQ multiplex PCR, and TCRdb's table has in-frame clones only and misses some. The sample lists 45,000 to 65,000 clones; 94% were seen once. Sequenced material: T cells isolated from PBMCs. These receptors all come from a human donor in good health. CDR3s include the opening cysteine and the closing phenylalanine or tryptophan. A D gene is named only where the DNA matches it firmly. A row's size may be missing; if present it is once, few, many or a size class.

TRBV28	TRBD1	.	TRBJ1-2	TGTGCCGCCCGGGGACAGAGATATGGCTACACCTTC	CAARGQRYGYTF
TRBV6-5	TRBD1	.	TRBJ1-5	TGTGCCAGCAGTTACTCCTCGGACAGGAACAATCAGCCCCAGCATTTT	CASSYSSDRNNQPQHF
TRBV11-2	TRBD2	once	TRBJ2-5	TGTGCCAGCAGCTGGGGGGGGGAAGAGACCCAGTACTTC	CASSWGGEETQYF
TRBV7-6	.	.	TRBJ2-5	TGTGCCAGCAGCCCAGTTAGGGGGGGGCTACGGGAGACCCAGTACTTC	CASSPVRGGLRETQYF
TRBV20-1	TRBD1	.	TRBJ1-1	TGCAGTGCACCGACAGGGGTGAGAGGTTTCTTT	CSAPTGVRGFF
TRBV5-1	TRBD2	.	TRBJ2-3	TGCGCCAGCAGCTTTGGACTAGGTGTTGAAGATACGCAGTATTTT	CASSFGLGVEDTQYF
TRBV9	TRBD1	.	TRBJ1-1	TGTGCCAGCAGCGTAGGTCCAGGGGGCGCGACTGAAGCTTTCTTT	CASSVGPGGATEAFF
TRBV5-4	.	.	TRBJ1-5	TGTGCCAGCAGCGTTTTCGGGTATCAGCCCCAGCATTTT	CASSVFGYQPQHF
TRBV5-1	TRBD1	.	TRBJ2-3	TGCGCCAGCAGCTTCAACGTCCCGGGACAGGGAGATACGCAGTATTTT	CASSFNVPGQGDTQYF
TRBV5-5	TRBD1	.	TRBJ1-4	TGTGCCAGCAGGGAACCGGGACAGGGGCGCGCTGGGGAACTGTTTTTT	CASREPGQGRAGELFF
TRBV10-3	.	.	TRBJ2-3	TGTGCCACCAAGGGGGGGGGCGGTCGAAAGGCAGATACGCAGTATTTT	CATKGGGGRKADTQYF
TRBV5-1	TRBD1	.	TRBJ2-7	TGCGCCAGCAGCTTCGAAGGGACAGGGTTCTACGAGCAGTACTTC	CASSFEGTGFYEQYF
TRBV5-6	TRBD2	.	TRBJ2-3	TGTGCCAGCAGTGGAAGGTTTGCGGGAGTTCCGTATTTT	CASSGRFAGVPYF
TRBV28	.	.	TRBJ2-7	TGTGCCCTTAGGGGGGGGGCGCCTGGAATTGGTGAGCAGTACTTC	CALRGGAPGIGEQYF
TRBV5-4	.	.	TRBJ2-2	TGTGCCAGCAGCTTCGGAGGCGGGGATACCGGGGAGCTGTTTTTT	CASSFGGGDTGELFF
TRBV5-6	TRBD2	.	TRBJ2-1	TGTGCCAGCAGCTTAGCGGGACTTAGCTCCTACAATGAGCAGTTCTTC	CASSLAGLSSYNEQFF
TRBV5-4	TRBD1	once	TRBJ1-3	TGTGCCAGCAGCTTGGGTACAGGGGCTAGAAACACCATATATTTT	CASSLGTGARNTIYF
TRBV7-9	.	.	TRBJ2-1	TGTGCCAGCAGCTTCGGGTTAGATGAGCAGTTCTTC	CASSFGLDEQFF
TRBV6-5	TRBD1	.	TRBJ2-7	TGTGCCAGCAGCCCGACAGGGGGCGGGCAGTACTTC	CASSPTGGGQYF
TRBV10-3	.	few	TRBJ1-1	TGTGCCATTCGGTCCGGCGGAACTGAAGCTTTCTTT	CAIRSGGTEAFF
TRBV14	TRBD2	once	TRBJ2-2	TGTGCCAGCAGCCACACCTTCGGGACTAGCGCAACCGGGGAGCTGTTTTTT	CASSHTFGTSATGELFF
TRBV5-1	TRBD2	.	TRBJ2-3	TGCGCCAGCAGCTTGGATGGTAGCGGGAGAACGCAGTATTTT	CASSLDGSGRTQYF
TRBV9	TRBD2	.	TRBJ2-1	TGTGCCAGCAGCCCGGGACTAGCGGGAGGGCCTGAGCAGTTCTTC	CASSPGLAGGPEQFF
TRBV5-1	TRBD1	.	TRBJ1-1	TGCGCCAGCAGCTTCGGGTACGGGGACAGGGGGTCGGCTTTCTTT	CASSFGYGDRGSAFF
TRBV5-6	.	.	TRBJ1-1	TGTGCCAGCAGCTTTGGGGCAGGGTGGGGAGGCACTGAAGCTTTCTTT	CASSFGAGWGGTEAFF
TRBV11-1	.	.	TRBJ2-7	TGTGCCAGCAGCTCGTCCCCAGGGCACTACGAGCAGTACTTC	CASSSSPGHYEQYF
TRBV7-9	.	.	TRBJ2-2	TGTGCCAGCAGCCTGGGGCTAAACACCGGGGAGCTGTTTTTT	CASSLGLNTGELFF
TRBV6-5	TRBD2	.	TRBJ2-7	TGTGCCAGCAGTTACTTACGGGGGGCCTACGAGCAGTACTTC	CASSYLRGAYEQYF
TRBV5-4	.	.	TRBJ2-7	TGTGCCAGCAGCGATGACAGAACCTACGAGCAGTACTTC	CASSDDRTYEQYF
TRBV6-5	.	.	TRBJ1-3	TGTGCCAGCAGACGACAGAGCTCTGGAAACACCATATATTTT	CASRRQSSGNTIYF
TRBV10-3	.	.	TRBJ2-3	TGTGCCATCAGTTTCCGGGACTCCGGAGGCACAGATACGCAGTATTTT	CAISFRDSGGTDTQYF
TRBV6-5	.	.	TRBJ1-2	TGTGCCAGCAGTTACCACCGACAAGCCCCTAACTATGGCTACACCTTC	CASSYHRQAPNYGYTF
TRBV6-5	.	.	TRBJ2-7	TGTGCCAGCAGCCGGGGACTCCTGGGTGAGCAGTACTTC	CASSRGLLGEQYF
TRBV11-3	.	.	TRBJ1-6	TGTGCCAGCAGTATGGGCCGAACAGGGCTTGGTTCACCCCTCCACTTT	CASSMGRTGLGSPLHF
TRBV11-2	.	.	TRBJ2-2	TGTGCCAGCAGCGAAACCCTAAAGAGGGAGCTGTTTTTT	CASSETLKRELFF
TRBV18	.	.	TRBJ1-6	TGTGCCAGCTCACCACCGTTCCAGGGGCCAAATTCACCCCTCCACTTT	CASSPPFQGPNSPLHF
TRBV29-1	.	.	TRBJ1-1	TGCAGCGTTGAGAGAGATCGACAGACCACTGAAGCTTTCTTT	CSVERDRQTTEAFF
TRBV11-2	TRBD1	.	TRBJ2-2	TGTGCCAGCAGCTTTGGGACAGTGAACACCGGGGAGCTGTTTTTT	CASSFGTVNTGELFF
TRBV28	.	.	TRBJ2-7	TGTGCCAGCAGCCCTGGAGGACTGATCTCCTACGAGCAGTACTTC	CASSPGGLISYEQYF
TRBV9	.	.	TRBJ2-4	TGTGCCAGCAGCGTACACTTAGAAAACATTCAGTACTTC	CASSVHLENIQYF
TRBV6-5	.	once	TRBJ1-6	TGTGCCAGCAGTTACGATAGCATCGTTGGACCCCTCCACTTT	CASSYDSIVGPLHF
TRBV5-1	TRBD2	.	TRBJ2-7	TGCGCCAGCAGCTTGGCCGCAGCGGGGGGCCCCTACGAGCAGTACTTC	CASSLAAAGGPYEQYF
TRBV5-4	TRBD2	.	TRBJ2-3	TGTGCCAGCAGCCCGACTAGCGGGAGGACAGATACGCAGTATTTT	CASSPTSGRTDTQYF
TRBV6-6	.	.	TRBJ1-5	TGTGCCAGCAGTTACTCTTCGACAGACAATCAGCCCCAGCATTTT	CASSYSSTDNQPQHF
TRBV7-8	TRBD1	.	TRBJ1-4	TGTGCCAGCAGCTTTTCTCGGACAGGGGGCAGCGGAAAACTGTTTTTT	CASSFSRTGGSGKLFF
TRBV6-5	TRBD1	.	TRBJ2-1	TGTGCCAGCAGTTACAATCTGGGACAGGGACCAAATGAGCAGTTCTTC	CASSYNLGQGPNEQFF
TRBV9	TRBD2	.	TRBJ2-5	TGTGCCAGCAGCGTAGGCTTGCGGGGGGGCACAGAGACCCAGTACTTC	CASSVGLRGGTETQYF
TRBV5-1	.	few	TRBJ1-1	TGCGCCAGCAGCAGCGGGGGACCTAACACTGAAGCTTTCTTT	CASSSGGPNTEAFF
TRBV7-9	.	.	TRBJ1-1	TGTGCCAGCAGCTTGTGGGAGGCTTTCTTT	CASSLWEAFF
TRBV28	.	once	TRBJ2-1	TGTGCCAGCAGTCCCGGGAGATGGAATGAGCAGTTCTTC	CASSPGRWNEQFF
TRBV5-4	TRBD1	.	TRBJ1-1	TGTGCCAGCAGCTTGCGCGGCAGGGGGAGAACTGAAGCTTTCTTT	CASSLRGRGRTEAFF
TRBV6-5	TRBD2	.	TRBJ2-7	TGTGCCAGCAGTTACGATTTAGCGGGTGTTTTCTACGAGCAGTACTTC	CASSYDLAGVFYEQYF
TRBV5-1	.	.	TRBJ2-2	TGCGCCAGCAGCTCCATGGCGCGGGGGAACACCGGGGAGCTGTTTTTT	CASSSMARGNTGELFF